This T cell receptor beta chain comes out of a study of shared clonotypes between healthy human individuals. With regard to this clone: Other nucleotide sequences from this sample produce the same CDR3.

Only in-frame clones appear in the TCRdb table, and some are missing; sequencing was by immunoSEQ multiplex PCR. The repertoire holds about 330,000 clones, with 74% as singletons. This CDR3 spans 14 amino acids. The germline V and J ends were trimmed by 0 bases and 4 bases, with 8 bases remaining between them. CDR1 and CDR2 (germline): SGDLS, YYNGEE. The genes are TRBV9 and TRBJ1-5; unclear D gene. The sequence derives from a young man in good health. Specimen: memory CD4+ T cells sorted from blood. Subset here: CD45RA-negative fraction. This CDR3 is CASSVEPGNQPQHF. The CDR3 DNA reads as TGTGCCAGCAGCGTAGAGCCCGGGAATCAGCCCCAGCATTTT.